This T cell receptor (beta chain) appears in the sequencing data of a study of T-cell memory formation after mild COVID-19. Notes on the study in general: Day 15 to 85 contracting clones showed balanced CD4/CD8; later expanders leaned CD4+. Second-wave clones reaching peak frequency on day 37 lacked confirmed SARS-CoV-2 specificity. CD4+ clones that contracted lay mainly in CM and EM; CD8+ ones lay in EMRA.

As concerns this clonotype: What it recognizes is unknown.

The CDR3 spans 15 residues. Germline loops: CDR1 SGDLS, CDR2 YYNGEE. The ends were cut back, 3 bases at V and 2 bases at J, with 13 bases in the middle. The authors produced TCR alpha and TCR beta cDNA libraries with sample barcodes and UMIs by 5'RACE using constant-segment primers. TCRdb re-derived calls from the 5' RACE reads in MiXCR, one entry per CDR3 protein. This table holds 150,000 to 200,000 distinct CDR3 sequences, about a fifth found once. The chain carries TRBV9 and TRBJ2-3; D possibly corresponds to TRBD2 (6 bases). What was sequenced was PBMCs or a T cell subset sorted from them (not recorded which). The clonotype originates from an adult woman who had mild COVID-19 (a few samples of this study predate the infection). Cell type and time point are not known. The CDR3 is CASSARDFSTDTQYF. CDR3 in DNA: TGTGCCAGCAGCGCCCGGGACTTTTCCACAGATACGCAGTATTTT.